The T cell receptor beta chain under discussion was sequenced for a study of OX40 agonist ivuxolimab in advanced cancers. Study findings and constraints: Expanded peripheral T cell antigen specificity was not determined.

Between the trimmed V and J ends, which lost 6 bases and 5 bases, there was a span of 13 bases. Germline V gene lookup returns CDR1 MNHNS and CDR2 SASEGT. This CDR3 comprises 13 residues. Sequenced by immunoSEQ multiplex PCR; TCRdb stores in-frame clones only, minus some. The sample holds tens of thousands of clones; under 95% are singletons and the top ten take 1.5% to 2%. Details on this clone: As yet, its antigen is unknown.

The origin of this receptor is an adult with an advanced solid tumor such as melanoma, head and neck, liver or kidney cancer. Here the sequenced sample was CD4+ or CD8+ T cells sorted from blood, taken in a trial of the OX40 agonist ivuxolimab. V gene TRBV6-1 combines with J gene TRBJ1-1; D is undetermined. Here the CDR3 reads CASRAERWTEAFF. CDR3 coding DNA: TGTGCCAGCAGGGCAGAGCGATGGACTGAAGCTTTCTTT.